These T cell receptor beta chains were read from a single sample in a study of T cells in Graves' hyperthyroidism and ophthalmopathy. MiXCR was run by TCRdb on the multiplex PCR reads, yielding one entry per CDR3 protein. The sample includes under 600,000 distinct CDR3 sequences, approximately 16% of them seen just once. Material for sequencing was blood. The receptors come from a woman in her forties with Graves' ophthalmopathy. Each CDR3 is given with its conserved first and last residue. The D gene is left open where the match is weak. Rows may omit the clone size; those that give it use once, few, many or a size class.

j_call	v_call	d_call	clone_size	cdr3_nt	cdr3_aa
TRBJ2-1	TRBV11-3	TRBD1	many	TGTGCCAGCAGCCTCGCCGGGACAGGCCTACCGGGCAATGAGCAGTTCTTC	CASSLAGTGLPGNEQFF
TRBJ1-5	TRBV5-5	NA	few	TGTGCCAGCAGCTTAACAGGGTCCAGTTATCAGCCCCAGCATTTT	CASSLTGSSYQPQHF
TRBJ2-5	TRBV7-2	NA	few	TGTGCCAGCAGCTTAGGGGGGCCTGGGACCCAGTACTTC	CASSLGGPGTQYF
TRBJ2-7	TRBV20-1	TRBD2	NA	TGCAGTGCTAGAACAATAGGGACTCTAGCGGGGGGGCGGTCCTACGAGCAGTACTTC	CSARTIGTLAGGRSYEQYF
TRBJ1-4	TRBV6-5	TRBD1	NA	TGTGCCAGCAGTTACTCATCAGGGGGTGAAAAACTGTTTTTT	CASSYSSGGEKLFF
TRBJ2-3	TRBV30	TRBD1	NA	TGTGCCCGCAAAAGCGAGACAGGGCGAGATACGCAGTATTTT	CARKSETGRDTQYF
TRBJ2-5	TRBV10-3	NA	few	TGTGCCATCGCGCCAAACCCCCAGGGAGGACCCCAGTACTTC	CAIAPNPQGGPQYF
TRBJ2-7	TRBV4-1	NA	few	TGCGCCAGCAGCCAAGATATGGGCCGCTCCTACGAGCAGTACTTC	CASSQDMGRSYEQYF
TRBJ2-7	TRBV7-9	NA	once	TGTGCCAGCAGCTTCTTTGGGCGAGACGAGCAGTACTTC	CASSFFGRDEQYF
TRBJ1-1	TRBV6-5	NA	NA	TGTGCCAGCAGTTACCGAGGGCGGGACACTGAAGCTTTCTTT	CASSYRGRDTEAFF
TRBJ2-2	TRBV11-2	TRBD2	few	TGTGCCAGCAGCCCTGGGGGGGGACCGGTTTTGGAGCTGTTTTTT	CASSPGGGPVLELFF
TRBJ2-3	TRBV5-1	NA	few	TGCGCCAGCAGCCCCCCGAGACAGGTGGGCACAGATACGCAGTATTTT	CASSPPRQVGTDTQYF
TRBJ2-5	TRBV7-9	TRBD2	NA	TGTGCCAGCAGCTTTGGTCTAGCGGGAGTTCGGGAGACCCAGTACTTC	CASSFGLAGVRETQYF
TRBJ2-7	TRBV28	NA	many	TGTGCCAGCAGTTCCCCGGCCGGGGACTACGAGCAGTACTTC	CASSSPAGDYEQYF
TRBJ1-1	TRBV18	NA	NA	TGTGCCAGCTCACCGGAACAGGGCCTGAACACTGAAGCTTTCTTT	CASSPEQGLNTEAFF
TRBJ2-3	TRBV2	NA	many	TGTGCCAGCAGTGGTTTTGAGGGAGACGTCACAGATACGCAGTATTTT	CASSGFEGDVTDTQYF
TRBJ1-4	TRBV2	NA	NA	TGTGCCAGCAAGGAGGGAACAACTAATGAAAAACTGTTTTTT	CASKEGTTNEKLFF
TRBJ1-6	TRBV20-1	TRBD1	many	TGCAGTGCTTCTCACCCGGGACAGGGGGCTTCACCCCTCCACTTT	CSASHPGQGASPLHF
TRBJ2-5	TRBV5-4	NA	NA	TGTGCCAGCAGCTTGGGGGCGGAAGAAGAGACCCAGTACTTC	CASSLGAEEETQYF
TRBJ2-7	TRBV2	NA	few	TGTGCCAGCAGTGAGGCCAGGACCGGGGAGCAGTACTTC	CASSEARTGEQYF
TRBJ2-7	TRBV3-1	NA	few	TGTGCCAGCAGCCAATCATCATCAAACAAGGGGTACGAGCAGTACTTC	CASSQSSSNKGYEQYF
TRBJ2-5	TRBV3-1	TRBD2	many	TGTGCCAGCAGCCACAAGGGGACTAGTAGAGTCGAGACCCAGTACTTC	CASSHKGTSRVETQYF
TRBJ1-1	TRBV6-1	NA	many	TGTGCCAGCTACAGCAGGGATGGAACTGAAGCTTTCTTT	CASYSRDGTEAFF
TRBJ2-7	TRBV10-3	NA	NA	TGTGCCATCAGCGCGTCCTACGAGCAGTACTTC	CAISASYEQYF
TRBJ1-2	TRBV3-1	NA	many	TGTGCCAGCAGCCCACCCTTGGGATATGGCTACACCTTC	CASSPPLGYGYTF
TRBJ1-6	TRBV6-4	TRBD1	NA	TGTGCCAGCACCCACGAGACAGGGGTCTATAATTCACCCCTCCACTTT	CASTHETGVYNSPLHF
TRBJ2-3	TRBV5-1	TRBD2	few	TGCGCCAGCAGCCGAGGACTAGCGGGATTCACAGATACGCAGTATTTT	CASSRGLAGFTDTQYF
TRBJ2-2	TRBV7-2	NA	few	TGTGCTCCCTCCGGGTACTGGGACACCGGGGAGCTGTTTTTT	CAPSGYWDTGELFF
TRBJ2-6	TRBV5-1	TRBD1	NA	TGCGCCAGCCTACAGGGGCCCTCTGGGGCCAACGTCCTGACTTTC	CASLQGPSGANVLTF
TRBJ1-2	TRBV2	NA	many	TGTGCCAGCAGTGAACGCACAGCTCTCGGCTACACCTTC	CASSERTALGYTF
TRBJ2-3	TRBV10-3	NA	NA	TGTGCCATCAGTGAGTGGGGATCCACAGATACGCAGTATTTT	CAISEWGSTDTQYF
TRBJ2-2	TRBV28	NA	many	TGTGCCAGCAGTTTAAGGGTTGACACCGGGGAGCTGTTTTTT	CASSLRVDTGELFF
TRBJ2-3	TRBV6-1	NA	many	TGTGCCAGCAATACATTCTCAGATACGCAGTATTTT	CASNTFSDTQYF
TRBJ2-1	TRBV3-1	NA	many	TGTGCCAGCAGCCTGGACGGCAGACCCTACAATGAGCAGTTCTTC	CASSLDGRPYNEQFF
TRBJ2-5	TRBV28	TRBD1	many	TGTGCCAGCAGCGCACCGGGACAGGGGGGAGAGACCCAGTACTTC	CASSAPGQGGETQYF
TRBJ2-5	TRBV30	NA	once	TGTGCCTGGAGTGTGGGGGTCGGGGAGACCCAGTACTTC	CAWSVGVGETQYF
TRBJ2-5	TRBV14	NA	many	TGTGCCAGCAGCCAAGATTGGGAGACCCAGTACTTC	CASSQDWETQYF
TRBJ2-2	TRBV28	NA	NA	TGTGCCAGCAGTTTAAGGCCCCCCAGTATTTGGGCCGGGGAGCTGTTTTTT	CASSLRPPSIWAGELFF
TRBJ2-7	TRBV10-3	TRBD2	many	TGTGCCATCAGTGAGTCCTCGGCGGGAGTAAGGGAGCAGTACTTC	CAISESSAGVREQYF
TRBJ1-1	TRBV20-1	NA	many	TGCAGTGCTTCGGCTGATTCCACTGAAGCTTTCTTT	CSASADSTEAFF
TRBJ1-3	TRBV7-3	NA	NA	TGTGCCAGCAGCCCCTCAGGGTACCTCTCTGGAAACACCATATATTTT	CASSPSGYLSGNTIYF
TRBJ1-1	TRBV5-1	TRBD1	NA	TGCGCCAGCAGCAAAGAAACAGGGGGGAACACTGAAGCTTCCTTT	CASSKETGGNTEASF
TRBJ2-7	TRBV6-1	NA	few	TGTGCCAGCGGGCGGGACTTGGACTACGAGCAGTACTTC	CASGRDLDYEQYF
TRBJ2-3	TRBV7-2	TRBD2	many	TGTGCCAGCAGCTTTGGACTAGCGGGAGATAGAGATACGCAGTATTTT	CASSFGLAGDRDTQYF
TRBJ2-7	TRBV6-1	NA	few	TGTGCCAGCAGTCAAGGTGAGGGGTCACTCTACGAGCAGTACTTC	CASSQGEGSLYEQYF
TRBJ2-2	TRBV28	NA	many	TGTGCCAGCAGTTTAGAGGGCCAGCGCAGCACCGGGGAGCTGTTTTTT	CASSLEGQRSTGELFF
TRBJ2-3	TRBV2	NA	many	TGTGCCAGCAGTATCGGACGGGGTTCGGATACGCAGTATTTT	CASSIGRGSDTQYF
TRBJ1-1	TRBV12-3/TRBV12-4	NA	NA	TGTGCCAGCAATTTGGGAGGGGTCCTCCGAATGAACACTGAAGCTTTCTTT	CASNLGGVLRMNTEAFF
TRBJ2-5	TRBV20-1	TRBD2	NA	TGCAGTGCCAGCAGATTTAAACAGACTAGCGGGGGAGAGACCCAGTACTTC	CSASRFKQTSGGETQYF
TRBJ2-2	TRBV5-6	NA	NA	TGTGCCAGCAGCCTCAAACTGGGCGCGGGCTACATCGGGGAGCTGTTTTTT	CASSLKLGAGYIGELFF
TRBJ2-7	TRBV20-1	NA	many	TGCAGTGCTAGAGAGTCTAGCGACTACGAGCAGTACTTC	CSARESSDYEQYF
TRBJ1-1	TRBV15	NA	few	TGTGCCACCAGCAGGGCAGCGGGGCAAACTGAAGCTTTCTTT	CATSRAAGQTEAFF
TRBJ2-1	TRBV5-6	TRBD2	many	TGTGCCAGCAGCTCTAGCGGGAGGGCCGCAAATGAGCAGTTCTTC	CASSSSGRAANEQFF
TRBJ2-6	TRBV25-1	NA	NA	TGTGCCAGCAGTGATCTCTCAGACAGGCCCTCTGGGGCCAACGTCCTGACTTTC	CASSDLSDRPSGANVLTF
TRBJ2-5	TRBV5-4	TRBD1	few	TGTGCCAGCAGCTCTCCGACAGGGCCGGAGACCCAGTACTTC	CASSSPTGPETQYF
TRBJ2-7	TRBV30	NA	many	TGTGCCTGGAGCCCCCACGGTGACGAGCAGTACTTC	CAWSPHGDEQYF
TRBJ1-1	TRBV6-5	NA	many	TGTGCCAGCAGTTACTTAGACGGTAACACTGAAGCTTTCTTT	CASSYLDGNTEAFF
TRBJ2-7	TRBV20-1	NA	many	TGCAGTGCTAGCAGATCCCTTTACTACGAGCAGTACTTC	CSASRSLYYEQYF
TRBJ2-3	TRBV3-1	TRBD2	many	TGTGCCAGCAGCCAAGACGGGAGGTTTCGCACAGATACGCAGTATTTT	CASSQDGRFRTDTQYF